The 2 T cell receptor beta chains below come from one sample, sequenced in a study of blood T cell repertoires in COVID-19. TCRdb keeps only in-frame clones here, not all; method: immunoSEQ multiplex PCR. This table holds around 78,000 clones, 82% found once. Specimen: peripheral blood. The receptor set was obtained from a human donor in a cohort sampled during active COVID-19.

This clone has a handful of counts. The CDR3, as DNA: TGTGCCAGCAGCGAAAGACGGGATTCACCCCTCCACTTT. Its protein is CASSERRDSPLHF. The chain has TRBV3-1 (or the pseudogene TRBV3-2) and TRBJ1-6; no reliable D call. CDR3 length: 13 amino acids. Germline CDR1 LGHDT, CDR2 YNNKEL (reference sequence). The V end lost 5 bases, the J end lost 8 bases, and 10 bases lay between the germline ends.

The genes are TRBV6-5 and TRBJ1-2, with D uncertain. Trimming removed 7 bases at V and 0 bases at J, with 15 bases between. The germline gives CDR1 MNHEY, CDR2 SVGAGI. The CDR3 is made up of 15 amino acids. The CDR3 loop reads CASIFGRATNYGYTF. For the CDR3, the DNA is TGTGCCAGCATTTTCGGGCGGGCCACTAACTATGGCTACACCTTC.